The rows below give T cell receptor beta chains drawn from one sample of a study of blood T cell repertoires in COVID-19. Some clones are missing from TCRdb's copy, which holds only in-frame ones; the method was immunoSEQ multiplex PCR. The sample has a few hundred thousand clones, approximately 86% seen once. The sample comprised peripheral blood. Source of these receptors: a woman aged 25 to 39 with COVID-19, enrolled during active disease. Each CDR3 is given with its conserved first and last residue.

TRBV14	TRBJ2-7	CASSQTGAVYEQYF
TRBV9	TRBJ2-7	CASSLTGDRGEQYF
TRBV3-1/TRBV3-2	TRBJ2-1	CASSHGTKAYNEQFF
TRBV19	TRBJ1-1	CASSLLQGLTMSTEAFF
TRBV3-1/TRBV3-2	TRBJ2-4	CASSQETGSPKNIQYF
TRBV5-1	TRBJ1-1	CASRSGTGSSAGTEAFF
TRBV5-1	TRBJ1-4	CASSPVGGQGSEKLFF
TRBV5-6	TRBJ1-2	CASSFGRVPFNYGYTF
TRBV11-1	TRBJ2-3	CASSLSLRGTDTQYF
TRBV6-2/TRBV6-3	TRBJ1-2	CASSYGQGFNGYTF